This is a list of T cell receptor beta chains from one sample in a study of blood T cell repertoires in COVID-19. Generated by immunoSEQ multiplex PCR, the TCRdb table keeps only in-frame clones and is missing some. The sample includes about 270,000 clones, about 89% of them seen just once. The sample was peripheral blood. The receptors derive from a man in his forties with active or convalescent COVID-19. The CDR3 runs from the conserved cysteine through the conserved F or W. D genes are given only for firm matches. Not every row has a clone size; where given, it reads once, few, many or a size class.

j_gene: TRBJ1-6; d_gene: .; v_gene: TRBV25-1; abundance: .; CDR3nt: TGTGCTTCAGCGCTCAGGGGTCGGGGCGACTCACCCCTCCACTTT; CDR3aa: CASALRGRGDSPLHF
j_gene: TRBJ1-1; d_gene: .; v_gene: TRBV7-6; abundance: .; CDR3nt: TGTGCCAGCAGCTTAGACAGTCCACAGACCTTCAATATGAACACTGAAGCTTTCTTT; CDR3aa: CASSLDSPQTFNMNTEAFF
j_gene: TRBJ1-6; d_gene: .; v_gene: TRBV7-3; abundance: .; CDR3nt: TGTGCCAGCAGCATGCAGGCGAGAAATTCACCCCTCCACTTT; CDR3aa: CASSMQARNSPLHF
j_gene: TRBJ1-1; d_gene: TRBD1; v_gene: TRBV30; abundance: .; CDR3nt: TGTGCCTGGGGGGACAGGAGGGAAGGAGAAGCTTTCTTT; CDR3aa: CAWGDRREGEAFF
j_gene: TRBJ1-1; d_gene: .; v_gene: TRBV5-1; abundance: .; CDR3nt: TGCGCCAGCAGCTTGGGAGGAGGTCCTGAAGCTTTCTTT; CDR3aa: CASSLGGGPEAFF
j_gene: TRBJ1-1; d_gene: .; v_gene: TRBV6-6; abundance: .; CDR3nt: TGTGCCAGCAGTCAGATGGGGGGTGACACTGAAGCTTTCTTT; CDR3aa: CASSQMGGDTEAFF
j_gene: TRBJ2-2; d_gene: .; v_gene: TRBV9; abundance: .; CDR3nt: TGTGCCAGCAGCCCACTTTCGGAGGCCGGGGAGCTGTTTTTT; CDR3aa: CASSPLSEAGELFF
j_gene: TRBJ1-1; d_gene: TRBD1; v_gene: TRBV5-4; abundance: once; CDR3nt: TGTGCCAGCAGTCAGGGGGGGAACACTGAAGCTTTCTTT; CDR3aa: CASSQGGNTEAFF
j_gene: TRBJ2-2; d_gene: .; v_gene: TRBV12-2; abundance: .; CDR3nt: TGTGCAAGTCGAGGGAGCACCGGGGAGCTGTTTTTT; CDR3aa: CASRGSTGELFF
j_gene: TRBJ2-2; d_gene: TRBD2; v_gene: TRBV24-1; abundance: .; CDR3nt: TGTGCCACCAGTGACACTGAAGGGCGGGAGTTCGGGGAGCTGTTTTTT; CDR3aa: CATSDTEGREFGELFF
j_gene: TRBJ1-1; d_gene: .; v_gene: TRBV29-1; abundance: .; CDR3nt: TGCAGCGTTGATCAACCCAGCGAAAAGGCGGCAGCTTTCTTT; CDR3aa: CSVDQPSEKAAAFF
j_gene: TRBJ2-7; d_gene: .; v_gene: TRBV11-2; abundance: .; CDR3nt: TGTGCCAGCAAGGACCGGGGTCGGAGCTCCTACGAGCAGTACTTC; CDR3aa: CASKDRGRSSYEQYF
j_gene: TRBJ1-6; d_gene: .; v_gene: TRBV6-2/TRBV6-3; abundance: .; CDR3nt: TGTGCCAGCAGTTACGAGGGACTCGTCTCACCCCTCCACTTT; CDR3aa: CASSYEGLVSPLHF
j_gene: TRBJ2-1; d_gene: TRBD2; v_gene: TRBV27; abundance: .; CDR3nt: TGTGCCAGCAGTTTACTAGCTAGCGGGAGGCCGGGTAATGAGCAGTTCTTC; CDR3aa: CASSLLASGRPGNEQFF
j_gene: TRBJ1-1; d_gene: .; v_gene: TRBV19; abundance: .; CDR3nt: TGTGCCAGTATTGGGTGGGGCAGGAACACTGAAGCTTTCTTT; CDR3aa: CASIGWGRNTEAFF
j_gene: TRBJ2-1; d_gene: .; v_gene: TRBV2; abundance: .; CDR3nt: TGTGCCAGCAGTGAAGCGAGGGGGAGCTCCTACAATGAGCAGTTCTTC; CDR3aa: CASSEARGSSYNEQFF
j_gene: TRBJ1-5; d_gene: TRBD1; v_gene: TRBV6-1; abundance: .; CDR3nt: TGTGCCAGCAGTGAAACCCGACAGGGGGACTATCAGCCCCAGCATTTT; CDR3aa: CASSETRQGDYQPQHF
j_gene: TRBJ1-1; d_gene: .; v_gene: TRBV7-9; abundance: .; CDR3nt: TGTGCCAGCAGCTTAGGGGGGCGGGGGCCCCGGCAGGACACTGAAGCTTTCTTT; CDR3aa: CASSLGGRGPRQDTEAFF
j_gene: TRBJ2-3; d_gene: TRBD2; v_gene: TRBV10-3; abundance: .; CDR3nt: TGTGCCATCACTAGCGGGAGTTTAGATACGCAGTATTTT; CDR3aa: CAITSGSLDTQYF
j_gene: TRBJ2-1; d_gene: .; v_gene: TRBV20-1; abundance: once; CDR3nt: TGCAGTGCTCTACTAGTGGGTGAGCAGTTCTTC; CDR3aa: CSALLVGEQFF
j_gene: TRBJ1-2; d_gene: .; v_gene: TRBV4-1; abundance: .; CDR3nt: TGCGCCAGCAGCCTGGGGCAGGGCCAACCCTATGGCTACACCTTC; CDR3aa: CASSLGQGQPYGYTF
j_gene: TRBJ2-7; d_gene: TRBD1; v_gene: TRBV12-3/TRBV12-4; abundance: .; CDR3nt: TGTGCCAGCAGTTCCGGGACAGGGGTCGAGCAGTACTTC; CDR3aa: CASSSGTGVEQYF
j_gene: TRBJ2-2; d_gene: .; v_gene: TRBV5-1; abundance: .; CDR3nt: TGCGCCAGCAGCTTGGCCGGGGGAACCGGGGAGCTGTTTTTT; CDR3aa: CASSLAGGTGELFF
j_gene: TRBJ2-3; d_gene: .; v_gene: TRBV29-1; abundance: .; CDR3nt: TGCAGCGTTGTGATTATCCGGGGGATGGGGAGCACAGATACGCAGTATTTT; CDR3aa: CSVVIIRGMGSTDTQYF
j_gene: TRBJ1-1; d_gene: .; v_gene: TRBV7-6; abundance: .; CDR3nt: TGTGCCAGCAGCAAACAGGAGAACACTGAAGCTTTCTTT; CDR3aa: CASSKQENTEAFF
j_gene: TRBJ2-1; d_gene: TRBD1; v_gene: TRBV4-1; abundance: .; CDR3nt: TGCGCCAGCAGCCAGATAGCAGGGGGCTACTACAATGAGCAGTTCTTC; CDR3aa: CASSQIAGGYYNEQFF
j_gene: TRBJ2-3; d_gene: .; v_gene: TRBV27; abundance: .; CDR3nt: TGTGCCAGCAGTTTATCCGCCCACCTCACCCGAGCAACCCTCACGGATACGCAGTATTTT; CDR3aa: CASSLSAHLTRATLTDTQYF
j_gene: TRBJ1-2; d_gene: TRBD1; v_gene: TRBV6-5; abundance: .; CDR3nt: TGTGCCAGCAGTTATAGGGGGCAGGGTGGAGGCTACACCTTC; CDR3aa: CASSYRGQGGGYTF
j_gene: TRBJ1-1; d_gene: .; v_gene: TRBV3-1/TRBV3-2; abundance: few; CDR3nt: TGTGCCAGCAGCCAAGACGGAGCCCCAACTGAAGCTTTCTTT; CDR3aa: CASSQDGAPTEAFF
j_gene: TRBJ1-5; d_gene: .; v_gene: TRBV28; abundance: .; CDR3nt: TGTGCCAGCAGTATCTCCTCCAGGGATAGCAATCAGCCCCAGCATTTT; CDR3aa: CASSISSRDSNQPQHF
j_gene: TRBJ1-4; d_gene: TRBD1; v_gene: TRBV4-2; abundance: once; CDR3nt: TGTGCCAGCAGCCAAGACAGGGGGCGTATTGAAAAACTGTTTTTT; CDR3aa: CASSQDRGRIEKLFF
j_gene: TRBJ1-5; d_gene: .; v_gene: TRBV30; abundance: once; CDR3nt: TGTGCCTGGAGTGTACCGGGAGGGTATAGCAATCAGCCCCAGCATTTT; CDR3aa: CAWSVPGGYSNQPQHF
j_gene: TRBJ2-3; d_gene: .; v_gene: TRBV4-1; abundance: .; CDR3nt: TGCGCCAGCAGCCAAGAAGGGACACGAGCACCCACAGATACGCAGTATTTT; CDR3aa: CASSQEGTRAPTDTQYF
j_gene: TRBJ1-6; d_gene: .; v_gene: TRBV6-2/TRBV6-3; abundance: .; CDR3nt: TGTGCCAGCAGTTACGTGGCCGATCAGTATTCACCCCTCCACTTT; CDR3aa: CASSYVADQYSPLHF
j_gene: TRBJ1-1; d_gene: .; v_gene: TRBV28; abundance: .; CDR3nt: TGTGCCAGCAGTCCCCGGGGGGAAGCTTTCTTT; CDR3aa: CASSPRGEAFF
j_gene: TRBJ2-2; d_gene: .; v_gene: TRBV10-2; abundance: .; CDR3nt: TGCGCCAGCAGTTCCGGGAGTAGTAGGGAGCTGTTTTTT; CDR3aa: CASSSGSSRELFF
j_gene: TRBJ1-4; d_gene: TRBD1; v_gene: TRBV2; abundance: .; CDR3nt: TGTGCCGGACTCCGGGACAGGGCTGAGAAACTGTTTTTT; CDR3aa: CAGLRDRAEKLFF
j_gene: TRBJ2-7; d_gene: .; v_gene: TRBV9; abundance: once; CDR3nt: TGTGCCAGCAGCCCCCTGGGGCAACAAACCTACGAGCAGTACTTC; CDR3aa: CASSPLGQQTYEQYF
j_gene: TRBJ2-5; d_gene: TRBD2; v_gene: TRBV11-2; abundance: .; CDR3nt: TGTGCCAGCAGCGCGGGACTAGCCCTTCAAGAGACCCAGTACTTC; CDR3aa: CASSAGLALQETQYF
j_gene: TRBJ1-2; d_gene: .; v_gene: TRBV10-2; abundance: .; CDR3nt: TGCGCCAGCAGTGAAGTCGGACTTAAGGACTATGGCTACACCTTC; CDR3aa: CASSEVGLKDYGYTF
j_gene: TRBJ2-5; d_gene: TRBD2; v_gene: TRBV25-1; abundance: .; CDR3nt: TGTGCCAGCAGTGAGGGGGGAGGGATCCACCAAGAGACCCAGTACTTC; CDR3aa: CASSEGGGIHQETQYF
j_gene: TRBJ1-4; d_gene: .; v_gene: TRBV18; abundance: .; CDR3nt: TGTGCCAGCTCACCGGGCATCACTAATGAAAAACTGTTTTTT; CDR3aa: CASSPGITNEKLFF
j_gene: TRBJ2-7; d_gene: .; v_gene: TRBV27; abundance: .; CDR3nt: TGTGCCAGCAGTGAGAGGAGGGGCGAGCAGTACTTC; CDR3aa: CASSERRGEQYF
j_gene: TRBJ2-2; d_gene: TRBD1; v_gene: TRBV18; abundance: .; CDR3nt: TGTGCCAGCTCACCACCCGGGACAGGGGTCAACGGGGAGCTGTTTTTT; CDR3aa: CASSPPGTGVNGELFF
j_gene: TRBJ2-3; d_gene: TRBD1; v_gene: TRBV25-1; abundance: few; CDR3nt: TGTGCCAGCGAGGCCGGGACAGATAGCACAGATACGCAGTATTTT; CDR3aa: CASEAGTDSTDTQYF
j_gene: TRBJ2-7; d_gene: TRBD2; v_gene: TRBV5-6; abundance: .; CDR3nt: TGTGCCAGCAGCTATCCTAGCGGGGGCCAGTACGAGCAGTACTTC; CDR3aa: CASSYPSGGQYEQYF
j_gene: TRBJ1-6; d_gene: TRBD1; v_gene: TRBV10-2; abundance: .; CDR3nt: TGCGCCAGCAGGACAGGGTTGCAGGGGGCAGATAATTCACCCCTCCACTTT; CDR3aa: CASRTGLQGADNSPLHF
j_gene: TRBJ2-3; d_gene: TRBD1; v_gene: TRBV5-1; abundance: .; CDR3nt: TGCGCCAGCAGCCGGGGACAGGGGTCAGATACGCAGTATTTT; CDR3aa: CASSRGQGSDTQYF
j_gene: TRBJ1-5; d_gene: .; v_gene: TRBV6-5; abundance: .; CDR3nt: TGTGCCAGCAGCCTTATAGCAGATAGCAATCAGCCCCAGCATTTT; CDR3aa: CASSLIADSNQPQHF
j_gene: TRBJ2-7; d_gene: .; v_gene: TRBV24-1; abundance: few; CDR3nt: TGTGCCACCAGTGACGCGTCTGGACACTACGAGCAGTACTTC; CDR3aa: CATSDASGHYEQYF
j_gene: TRBJ1-2; d_gene: .; v_gene: TRBV11-2; abundance: .; CDR3nt: TGTGCCAGCGACGGGAACGCCCGATCCCTCTATGGCTACACCTTC; CDR3aa: CASDGNARSLYGYTF
j_gene: TRBJ1-1; d_gene: TRBD1; v_gene: TRBV29-1; abundance: .; CDR3nt: TGCAGCGCGTCGATGGACAGGATGAACACTGAAGCTTTCTTT; CDR3aa: CSASMDRMNTEAFF
j_gene: TRBJ2-1; d_gene: TRBD1; v_gene: TRBV24-1; abundance: .; CDR3nt: TGTGCCACCAGTGACCCACCCCGCCCCCACAGGGGGCCTGAGCAGTTCTTC; CDR3aa: CATSDPPRPHRGPEQFF
j_gene: TRBJ1-1; d_gene: .; v_gene: TRBV11-2; abundance: many; CDR3nt: TGTGCCAGCAGCTCTCAGGGAGGGACTGAAGCTTTCTTT; CDR3aa: CASSSQGGTEAFF
j_gene: TRBJ1-5; d_gene: TRBD1; v_gene: TRBV19; abundance: .; CDR3nt: TGTGCCAGTAGTATAGTGGGACAGAAGGGACAGCCCCAGCATTTT; CDR3aa: CASSIVGQKGQPQHF
j_gene: TRBJ2-5; d_gene: .; v_gene: TRBV30; abundance: .; CDR3nt: TGTGCCTGGAGTGTAACAGCGGCGTTGACCCAGTACTTC; CDR3aa: CAWSVTAALTQYF
j_gene: TRBJ2-5; d_gene: TRBD2; v_gene: TRBV29-1; abundance: .; CDR3nt: TGCAGCGTGGCACGTACCGGGACTAGCGCGGAGACCCAGTACTTC; CDR3aa: CSVARTGTSAETQYF
j_gene: TRBJ1-5; d_gene: TRBD1; v_gene: TRBV12-3/TRBV12-4; abundance: .; CDR3nt: TGTGCCAGCAGGGGGACAGGGGTTCAGCCCCAGCATTTT; CDR3aa: CASRGTGVQPQHF
j_gene: TRBJ1-3; d_gene: TRBD1; v_gene: TRBV28; abundance: .; CDR3nt: TGTGCCAGCAGTTATATGGACAGGGTTGGAAACACCATATATTTT; CDR3aa: CASSYMDRVGNTIYF
j_gene: TRBJ1-5; d_gene: .; v_gene: TRBV7-2; abundance: .; CDR3nt: TGTGCCAGCAGCTTGCGAAGGGAGAGCAATCAGCCCCAGCATTTT; CDR3aa: CASSLRRESNQPQHF